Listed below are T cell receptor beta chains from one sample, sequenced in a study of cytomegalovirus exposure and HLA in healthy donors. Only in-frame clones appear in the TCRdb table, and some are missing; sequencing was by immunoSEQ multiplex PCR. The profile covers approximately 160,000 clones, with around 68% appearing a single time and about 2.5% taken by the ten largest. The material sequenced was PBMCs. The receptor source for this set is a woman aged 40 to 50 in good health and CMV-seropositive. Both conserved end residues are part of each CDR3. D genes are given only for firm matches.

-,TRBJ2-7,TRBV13,TGTGCCAGCAGCGAGAAGTACCACTACGAGCAGTACTTC,CASSEKYHYEQYF
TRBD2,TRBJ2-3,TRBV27,TGTGGGTCGAGGAGGGGAGGGCCGATAGATACGCAGTATTTT,CGSRRGGPIDTQYF
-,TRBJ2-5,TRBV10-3,TGTGCCATCGAATCCGGGACATCAGGGGAGACCCAGTACTTC,CAIESGTSGETQYF
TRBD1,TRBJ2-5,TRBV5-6,TGTGCCAGCGTGTCGGGGACAGGGGCGAGTGAGCAGTACTTC,CASVSGTGASEQYF
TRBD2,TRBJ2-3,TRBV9,TGTGCCAGCAGCGCCTGGACTAGCGGAACAGATACGCAGTATTTT,CASSAWTSGTDTQYF
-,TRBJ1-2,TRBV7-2,TGTGCCAGCAGCCCCCGAGGGTTTTCCTATGGCTACCCCTTC,CASSPRGFSYGYPF
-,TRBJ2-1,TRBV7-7,TGTGCTAGCAGCCCCAGGAACTCCTACAATGAGCAGTTCTTC,CASSPRNSYNEQFF
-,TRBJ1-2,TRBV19,TGTGCCAGTAGTGTCAGACAGGTTCGTGGCTACACCTTC,CASSVRQVRGYTF
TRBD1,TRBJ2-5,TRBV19,TGTGCCAGTAGTTCTCGTCGGTCAGGGGGTTTTAGGGAGACCCAGTACTTC,CASSSRRSGGFRETQYF
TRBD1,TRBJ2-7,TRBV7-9,TGTGCCAGCAGCTCCGGGACAGGGACCGACGAGCAGTACTTC,CASSSGTGTDEQYF
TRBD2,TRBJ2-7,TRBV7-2,TGTGCCAGCAGCCAAACTAGCGGGGGCCCCTACGAGCAGTACTTC,CASSQTSGGPYEQYF
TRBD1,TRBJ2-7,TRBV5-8,TGTTCCAGCGCCGGGACAGGGGGCTTGCAGTACTTC,CSSAGTGGLQYF